The 24 T cell receptor beta chains below come from one sample, sequenced in a study of monozygotic twins with inflammatory bowel disease (dated by TCRdb to the late 2010s). The receptor library was made with 5' RACE. TCRdb shows the sequencer as Illumina HiSeq 2500. After reprocessing by TCRdb, each CDR3 protein sequence is one entry, and no DNA is given. The table of this sample itemizes 140,000 to 150,000 distinct CDR3 sequences. The ten largest clones capture 0.95% to 1.5% of the sample. The specimen was blood. The receptor set was obtained from a human donor with ulcerative colitis or Crohn's disease, or a healthy co-twin of an affected twin (not recorded which).

The V call is TRBV28, the J call TRBJ2-5; without DNA, the TCRdb call of TRBD2 cannot be checked. The CDR3 length is 15 residues. Germline V CDR1 and CDR2: MDHEN, SYDVKM. The CDR3 sequence: CASSLGGGFQETQYF.

J is TRBJ2-7 and V is TRBV12-5. This CDR3 is 11 amino acids long. In germline, CDR1 is LGHNT, CDR2 FRNRAP. The CDR3 spells CASGSPYEQYF.

This chain links TRBV18 with TRBJ1-5. There are 15 residues in the CDR3. CDR1 KGHSH and CDR2 LQKENI come from the germline V gene. CDR3: CASSPGGGVNQPQHF.

This chain joins TRBV5-1 and TRBJ1-6. Germline-derived CDR1 and CDR2 are SGHRS and YFSETQ. The length of the CDR3 is 13 residues. The chain's CDR3 is CASSLERNSPLHF.

This chain connects TRBV15 to TRBJ1-1; TCRdb designates TRBD1, a call that cannot be tested without DNA. Germline loops: CDR1 LNHNV, CDR2 YYDKDF (reference sequence). CDR3 length: 16 residues. CDR3 sequence reads: CATSSPGTVLNTEAFF.

This chain links TRBV10-3 with TRBJ2-3. Germline V gene sequence: CDR1 ENHRY, CDR2 SYGVKD. This CDR3 comprises 13 residues. CDR3: CAISESSGDTQYF.

The chain carries TRBV20-1 and TRBJ2-4; TCRdb picks TRBD1, but there is no DNA to check that call. The CDR3 spans 16 residues. The germline V gene encodes CDR1 DFQATT and CDR2 SNEGSKA (reference sequence). CDR3 region: CSATQRGRGPKNIQYF.

The genes are TRBV30 and TRBJ2-1; TCRdb's D call of TRBD2 is untestable without DNA. CDR1 and CDR2 (germline): GTSNPN, SVGIG (reference sequence). There are 14 residues in the CDR3. CDR3 in amino acids: CAWKSGYNYNEQFF.

This chain connects TRBV10-3 to TRBJ2-7; the TCRdb D gene call, TRBD1, has no DNA to confirm it. The length of the CDR3 is 14 residues. Germline V CDR1 and CDR2: ENHRY, SYGVKD. Here the CDR3 reads CAISVGTGGHEQYF.

This rearrangement joins TRBV20-1 to TRBJ2-7; TCRdb selects TRBD2, and the lack of DNA leaves this call unchecked. CDR1 DFQATT and CDR2 SNEGSKA come from the germline V gene (reference sequence). The CDR3 contains 14 residues. The CDR3 loop is CSAVREGGTYEQYF.

CDR3 residues: CASSPWDRGPSEQYF. The J gene is TRBJ2-7, the V gene TRBV19; TCRdb outputs TRBD1, but without DNA this stays unchecked. CDR3 length: 15 amino acids. Per germline, CDR1 LNHDA and CDR2 SQIVND (reference sequence).

The chain joins TRBV6-4 to TRBJ1-5. The length of the CDR3 is 13 residues. From germline, CDR1 is MRHNA and CDR2 SNTAGT. The CDR3: CASSADENQPQHF.

V is TRBV10-3 and J is TRBJ2-5; TCRdb picks TRBD1, but there is no DNA to check that call. The CDR3 is 14 amino acids. The V gene's germline CDR1 is ENHRY and CDR2 SYGVKD. The CDR3 is CAIRGQGIWETQYF.

The chain recombines TRBV16 with TRBJ1-5; TCRdb's D call, TRBD1, is unchecked because there is no DNA. This CDR3 spans 18 amino acids. From germline, CDR1 is KGHSY and CDR2 FQNENV. The CDR3 reads CASSPFKGGPFLQEAQHF.

This chain joins TRBV6-4 and TRBJ2-1; the D gene TCRdb calls, TRBD2, cannot be checked with no DNA. The CDR3 has 15 residues. Per the germline V gene, CDR1 is MRHNA and CDR2 is SNTAGT. The CDR3 sequence is CASSLTSGRINEQFF.

The chain recombines TRBV27 with TRBJ1-2; without DNA, the TCRdb call of TRBD1 cannot be checked. Germline V gives CDR1 MNHEY, CDR2 SMNVEV (reference sequence). The CDR3 is 15 residues long. This chain's CDR3 is CASSLSSGDRYGYTF.

The chain uses TRBV6-1 and TRBJ2-7; TCRdb's D gene call, TRBD1, goes unchecked for lack of DNA. From germline, CDR1 is MNHNS and CDR2 SASEGT. The CDR3 length is 14 residues. The CDR3 spells CASSGAWGTYEQYF.

The CDR3 protein is CSARGGLAGGADTQYF. V and J are TRBV20-1 and TRBJ2-3; TCRdb's D call of TRBD2 is untestable without DNA. The CDR3 spans 16 residues. CDR1 DFQATT and CDR2 SNEGSKA come from the germline V gene (reference sequence).

V and J are TRBV12-3 or TRBV12-4 and TRBJ2-1; the D call of TRBD2 rests on TCRdb alone, since no DNA is present to check it. The CDR3 consists of 13 residues. CDR3 region: CASSSSLEAEQFF.

The chain is built from TRBV5-1 and TRBJ2-1; no DNA is available, so the TRBD2 call from TCRdb remains unchecked. Looked up from germline, CDR1 is SGHRS and CDR2 is YFSETQ. The length of the CDR3 is 15 residues. The CDR3 region is CASSLLAGVKNEQFF.

The V gene is TRBV11-2, the J gene TRBJ2-5; the D gene TCRdb calls, TRBD1, cannot be checked with no DNA. Germline-derived CDR1 and CDR2 are SGHAT and FQNNGV. This CDR3 region has 14 residues. This chain's CDR3 is CASSRMGQAVGQYF.

This rearrangement joins TRBV12-3 or TRBV12-4 to TRBJ2-7; TCRdb outputs TRBD1, but without DNA this stays unchecked. This CDR3 region has 14 residues. CDR3 in amino acids: CASSLRGSTYEQYF.

The chain is built from TRBV12-3 or TRBV12-4 and TRBJ2-3. This CDR3 region has 15 residues. The CDR3: CASSSAGTGTDTQYF.

The chain uses TRBV10-3 and TRBJ2-1; checking the TCRdb D call of TRBD2 is not possible without DNA. The CDR3 runs 17 residues. The germline V gene has CDR1 ENHRY and CDR2 SYGVKD. CDR3 loop: CAISESPTSGGDNEQFF.